One sample yielded the 17 T cell receptor beta chains listed below, sequenced in a study of low-dose radiotherapy and immunotherapy resistance in tumors. cDNA synthesis used a TRAV/TRBV-specific primer set for both chains. TCRs underwent 15 to 20 PCR cycles of amplification with a constant-region primer and V-primer adapter. One entry per CDR3 protein, called by TCRdb with MiXCR from the reads. The table shows around 90,000 distinct CDR3 sequences, with about 19% occurring only once. Time point denoted: before trial treatment. Source: PBMCs, taken before treatment. These receptors were collected from a male donor with prostate cancer.

The sample holds many counts of this clonotype. This sequence joins TRBV2 and TRBJ2-7; 11 bases align to TRBD2. Germline V gene lookup returns CDR1 SNHLY and CDR2 FYNNEI. The ends lost 3 bases at V and 7 bases at J; junction bases unmatched: 8. This CDR3 is built from 15 residues. The CDR3 sequence: CASSDSGGASREQYF. The DNA for the CDR3 is TGTGCCAGCAGTGATAGCGGGGGGGCATCGAGGGAGCAGTACTTC.

This clonotype was observed at least ten times. The chain is built from TRBV7-2 and TRBJ2-7; maybe TRBD1 (6 bases). Trimming cost V 6 bases and J 6 bases, with 15 bases left between them. In germline, CDR1 is SGHTA, CDR2 FQGNSA. This CDR3 is 13 amino acids long. CDR3 nucleotide sequence: TGTGCCAGCAGTCAACAACAGGGCGGCGAGCAGTACTTC. Protein sequence: CASSQQQGGEQYF. Supplemented by reference TRBV7-2 and TRBJ2-7, the full variable domain reads GAGVSQSPSNKVTEKGKDVELRCDPISGHTALYWYRQSLGQGLEFLIYFQGNSAPDKSGLPSDRFSAERTGGSVSTLTIQRTQQEDSAVYLCASSQQQGGEQYFGPGTRLTVT.

Written as DNA, the CDR3 is TGTGCCAGCAGTTTAATGGGCGGGGGGAGATCAGATACGCAGTATTTT. This encodes CASSLMGGGRSDTQYF. The chain is built from TRBV28 and TRBJ2-3; 8 nucleotides match TRBD2. Germline CDR1 is MDHEN and CDR2 is SYDVKM. The CDR3 totals 16 residues. Trimming cost V 2 bases and J 4 bases; bases outside gene matches: 8.

This clonotype has a count of ten or more. The chain couples TRBV6-2 or TRBV6-3 to TRBJ2-6; 7 nucleotides line up with TRBD1. V gave up 5 bases and J gave up 0 bases; unmatched junction bases: 1. Per germline, CDR1 MNHEY and CDR2 SVGEGT. This CDR3 spans 15 amino acids. The CDR3 is CASSDRVSGANVLTF. DNA of the CDR3: TGTGCCAGCAGTGACAGGGTCTCTGGGGCCAACGTCCTGACTTTC.

This clonotype was observed at least ten times. The V gene is TRBV12-3 or TRBV12-4, the J gene TRBJ2-1; 8 bases line up with TRBD2. V trimming: 5 bases; J trimming: 7 bases; junction bases outside the gene matches: 16. The CDR3 extends over 17 amino acids. CDR3 region: CASSPPWGSGVENEQFF. The CDR3 DNA follows: TGTGCCAGCAGTCCACCTTGGGGTAGCGGGGTAGAAAATGAGCAGTTCTTC.

This clonotype was observed many times. The chain carries TRBV14 and TRBJ2-4, with D possibly TRBD1 on 7 matching bases. CDR1 is SGHDN, CDR2 FVKESK, per germline. V was shortened by 1 base and J by 9 bases, with 13 bases between the two germline ends. The CDR3 covers 14 residues. CDR3 nucleotides: TGTGCCAGCAGCCAAGCGGGCAGGGGGGCCATTCAGTACTTC. Translating gives CASSQAGRGAIQYF.

A word on this clonotype: This is likely an artifact of a read error, given a far larger clone one base away. The chain employs TRBV7-8 and TRBJ2-5, with TRBD2 matching 8 bases. V gave up 0 bases and J gave up 11 bases; unmatched junction bases: 8. The CDR3 consists of 14 residues. Germline CDR1 reads SGHVS; CDR2 reads FQNEAQ. CDR3 bases: TGTGCCAGCAGCTTAGCCAATAGCGGGGCTGAGCAGTACTTC. As protein: CASSLANSGAEQYF.

This clonotype came up many times. The CDR3 sequence: CASSLQDRDGYTF. For the CDR3, the DNA is TGCGCCAGCAGCTTGCAAGACAGGGATGGCTACACCTTC. The chain links TRBV5-1 to TRBJ1-2, with 7 bases identical to TRBD1. J lost 6 bases, V lost 1 base, and 3 bases had no gene match. In germline, CDR1 is SGHRS, CDR2 YFSETQ. CDR3 length: 13 amino acids.

This clonotype was recorded many times. The chain carries TRBV7-8 and TRBJ1-6; possible D gene TRBD1, 6 bases. CDR3 length: 16 amino acids. Trimming cost V 1 base and J 10 bases, with 17 bases left between them. In germline, CDR1 is SGHVS, CDR2 FQNEAQ. CDR3 sequence: CASSLVPTGLGSPLHF. The CDR3 bases are TGTGCCAGCAGCTTAGTCCCCACAGGGCTGGGCTCACCCCTCCACTTT.

This clonotype was seen many times. This chain links TRBV29-1 with TRBJ2-1; the match to TRBD2 covers 14 bases. The CDR3 runs to 18 residues. Germline V gene sequence: CDR1 SQVTM, CDR2 ANQGSEA. J was trimmed by 2 bases and V by 3 bases; bases with no gene match: 9. The CDR3 region has the DNA TGCAGCGTTGATGACGGGACTAGCGGGAGTGGGGCCTACAATGAGCAGTTCTTC. Protein product: CSVDDGTSGSGAYNEQFF.

This clonotype has a count of ten or more. This chain joins TRBV7-2 and TRBJ2-5; unclear D gene. CDR3 size: 13 residues. V was shortened by 4 bases and J by 7 bases, with 13 bases between the two germline ends. Germline CDR1 and CDR2: SGHTA and FQGNSA. CDR3 coding DNA: TGTGCCAGCAGCTCGCGGCGACTGGGGACCCAGTACTTC. Its protein is CASSSRRLGTQYF.

Many counts were recorded for this clonotype. The V call is TRBV30, the J call TRBJ2-3, with D perhaps assigned TRBD1 or TRBD2 (5 bases each). Germline V gene data show CDR1 as GTSNPN and CDR2 as SVGIG (reference sequence). The ends were cut back, 3 bases at V and 6 bases at J, with 13 bases in the middle. The CDR3 loop spans 13 amino acids. CDR3 in DNA: TGTGCCTGGAGGAGGGACGCCGCCGATACGCAGTATTTT. It specifies CAWRRDAADTQYF.

V and J are TRBV3-1 and TRBJ2-3; D is undetermined. Looked up from germline, CDR1 is LGHDT and CDR2 is YNNKEL (reference sequence). This CDR3 is built from 12 residues. Trimming removed 0 bases from V and 7 bases from J, with 5 bases in between. The CDR3 loop is CASSQDLNTQYF. The CDR3 DNA sequence: TGTGCCAGCAGCCAAGATCTAAATACGCAGTATTTT.

This clonotype appeared many times. The chain employs TRBV10-3 and TRBJ2-1; 8 bases agree with TRBD1. The V and J ends lost 4 bases and 1 base, in that order; junction bases with no gene match: 6. CDR1 is ENHRY and CDR2 is SYGVKD in the germline V gene. The CDR3 spans 16 residues. CDR3 coding DNA: TGTGCCATCAGTGGGGGACAGGCGATATCCTACAATGAGCAGTTCTTC. This gives the protein CAISGGQAISYNEQFF.

This clonotype was recorded many times. This chain connects TRBV2 to TRBJ2-5; D is perhaps TRBD1 (6 bases). Germline V gene data show CDR1 as SNHLY and CDR2 as FYNNEI. The CDR3 has 11 amino acids. Trimming removed 8 bases at V and 2 bases at J, with 6 bases between. CDR3 region: CASQGQETQYF. DNA for the CDR3: TGTGCCAGCCAGGGGCAAGAGACCCAGTACTTC.

This clonotype was detected ten times or more. This chain uses TRBV29-1 with TRBJ2-4; D possibly corresponds to TRBD1 (6 bases). Germline-derived CDR1 and CDR2 are SQVTM and ANQGSEA. The CDR3 spans 13 residues. Trimming removed 5 bases from V and 8 bases from J, with 16 bases in between. CDR3: CSVQGHGADIQYF. The CDR3 bases are TGCAGCGTTCAGGGACACGGGGCCGACATTCAGTACTTC.

This clonotype was seen ten or more times. The genes are TRBV20-1 and TRBJ2-7; D is unresolved. The CDR3 length is 12 residues. CDR1 and CDR2 from the germline V gene are DFQATT and SNEGSKA (reference sequence). V dropped 0 bases and J dropped 4 bases, with 7 bases sitting between them. CDR3 residues: CSARDLSYEQYF. CDR3 DNA sequence: TGCAGTGCTAGAGATTTATCTTACGAGCAGTACTTC.